The T cell receptor (beta chain) described here comes from a study of blood T cells in healthy people across ages. Overall study findings and caveats: Roughly linearly, TCR beta diversity per million T cells fell as age increased. Researchers judged that diversity estimates from one million T cells fell short of true values.

V was trimmed by 1 base and J by 7 bases, leaving 8 bases between them. The CDR3 consists of 11 residues. The germline CDR1 and CDR2 sequences are DFQATT and SNEGSKA (reference sequence). With a J-beta primer mix and a sample-barcoded 5' primer, a second PCR ran about 6 to 11 cycles. Each cDNA molecule carried a tag from a template-switch adaptor that contained 12 random nucleotides. MiXCR, applied by TCRdb to the 5' RACE reads, yields one record per CDR3 protein. The sample has 650,000 to 1,000,000 distinct CDR3 sequences, 35% to 40% seen once. At least ten counts were recorded for this clonotype. The antigen is undetermined.

The source is a man between 18 and 35 years old in good health. Material for sequencing was blood. The rearrangement uses TRBV20-1 and TRBJ2-7; D tentatively fits TRBD1 or TRBD2 (5 bases each). CDR3: CSARGGNEQYF. Here the CDR3 DNA reads TGCAGTGCTAGAGGGGGGAATGAGCAGTACTTC.